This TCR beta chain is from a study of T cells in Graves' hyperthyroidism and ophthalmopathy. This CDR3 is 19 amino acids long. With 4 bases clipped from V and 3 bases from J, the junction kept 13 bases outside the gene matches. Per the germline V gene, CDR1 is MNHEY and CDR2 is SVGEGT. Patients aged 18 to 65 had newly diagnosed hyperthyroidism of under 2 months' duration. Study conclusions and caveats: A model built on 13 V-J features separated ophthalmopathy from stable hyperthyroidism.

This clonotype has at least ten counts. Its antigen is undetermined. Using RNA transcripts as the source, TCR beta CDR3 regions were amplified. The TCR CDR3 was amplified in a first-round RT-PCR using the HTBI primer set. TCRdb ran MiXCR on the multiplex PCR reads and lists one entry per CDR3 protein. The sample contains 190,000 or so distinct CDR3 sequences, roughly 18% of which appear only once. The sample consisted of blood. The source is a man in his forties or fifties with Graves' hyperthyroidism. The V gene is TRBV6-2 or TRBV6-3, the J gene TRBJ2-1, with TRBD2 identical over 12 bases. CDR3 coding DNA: TGTGCCAGCAGTTCCCCCCATTATAAACTAGCGGGGGGCTACAATGAGCAGTTCTTC. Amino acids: CASSSPHYKLAGGYNEQFF.